These 15 T cell receptor beta chains were sequenced from one sample in a study of blood T cell repertoires in COVID-19. The repertoire was sequenced with immunoSEQ multiplex PCR; TCRdb's copy has only in-frame clones and lacks some. This sample has some 77,000 clones, with about 82% found just once. The sequencing input was peripheral blood. Every receptor here comes from a woman aged 60-70 years with acute or convalescent COVID-19.

This sequence joins TRBV29-1 and TRBJ1-1; possibly TRBD1 for D (6 bases). CDR1 is SQVTM and CDR2 is ANQGSEA in the germline V gene. The length of the CDR3 is 11 residues. The V end was cut by 5 bases, the J end by 7 bases, with 11 bases between. CDR3 in amino acids: CSVLTGLEAFF. DNA of the CDR3: TGCAGCGTTTTGACAGGACTTGAAGCTTTCTTT.

This clone was observed a few times. The chain combines TRBV30 with TRBJ2-2, with TRBD2 identical over 11 bases. The CDR3 is 16 residues long. CDR1 and CDR2 from the germline V gene are GTSNPN and SVGIG (reference sequence). V lost 1 base, J lost 6 bases, and 7 bases stayed unmatched. CDR3 region: CAWSGLAGSSAGELFF. The CDR3 bases are TGTGCCTGGAGTGGACTAGCGGGGTCCTCCGCCGGGGAGCTGTTTTTT.

The chain is built from TRBV7-9 and TRBJ2-7, with a weak D call TRBD1 (6 bases). V lost 3 bases and J lost 7, with 10 bases in between. This CDR3 has 12 residues. The V gene's germline CDR1 is SEHNR and CDR2 FQNEAQ (reference sequence). The CDR3 loop is CASSFSGEEQYF. The DNA of the CDR3 is TGTGCCAGCAGCTTTTCAGGGGAAGAGCAGTACTTC. The variable domain in full, with the rest retrieved from reference TRBV7-9 and TRBJ2-7, is DTGVSQNPRHKITKRGQNVTFRCDPISEHNRLYWYRQTLGQGPEFLTYFQNEAQLEKSRLLSDRFSAERPKGSFSTLEIQRTEQGDSAMYLCASSFSGEEQYFGPGTRLTVT.

This clone was seen a handful of times. The rearrangement uses TRBV5-1 and TRBJ2-1; 9 bases agree with TRBD2. The CDR3 is made up of 16 amino acids. The germline gives CDR1 SGHRS, CDR2 YFSETQ. V shed 1 base and J 6 bases; nucleotides not matched to a gene: 8. The CDR3 loop reads CASSLFAAGGANEQFF. The CDR3 DNA sequence: TGCGCCAGCAGCTTGTTTGCGGCGGGGGGGGCCAATGAGCAGTTCTTC.

The chain is built from TRBV5-1 and TRBJ1-2; D is perhaps TRBD1 (5 bases). Germline-derived CDR1 and CDR2 are SGHRS and YFSETQ. Trimming stripped 2 bases from V and 12 bases from J, with 11 bases between. This CDR3 is built from 11 residues. The CDR3 nucleotides read TGCGCCAGCAGCTTTGCAGGGAAGGACACCTTC. This translates into CASSFAGKDTF.

Of note for this clone: The junction differs from germline at one of its ends, possibly a read error. This sequence joins TRBV7-7 and TRBJ1-1, with D perhaps matching TRBD1 (5 bases). Germline assignment: CDR1 SSHAT and CDR2 FNYEAQ (reference sequence). The CDR3 length is 13 residues. DNA for the CDR3: TGTGCTAGCAGCAGGGAGTTCTCCACTGAAGCTTTCTTT. Translated: CASSREFSTEAFF.

On this clone itself: The CDR3 ends on some other residue instead of the conserved phenylalanine or tryptophan, so this is likely a read error. Because the CDR3's place on the DNA is in doubt, the DNA is left out and the CDR3 is given as listed by TCRdb. This chain joins TRBV9 and TRBJ1-2. Germline V gene data show CDR1 as SGDLS and CDR2 as YYNGEE. The CDR3 length equals 10 residues, ends included. The CDR3 sequence: CASSVKDSRS.

This clone was seen only once. Here the CDR3 DNA reads TGCGCCAGCAGCGCTGGAGTCGGCCGGACTGAAGCTTTCTTT. Its translation is CASSAGVGRTEAFF. This sequence joins TRBV5-1 and TRBJ1-1; D is unclear. The germline V gene has CDR1 SGHRS and CDR2 YFSETQ. The CDR3 runs 14 residues. V was clipped by 4 bases and J by 5 bases, with 15 bases between them.

The chain has TRBV9 and TRBJ1-1; no clear D. V dropped 3 bases and J dropped 3 bases, with 9 bases sitting between them. The CDR3 runs to 13 residues. Germline CDR1 is SGDLS and CDR2 is YYNGEE. The CDR3 coding sequence is TGTGCCAGCAGCGATGTCGGGGACACTGAAGCTTTCTTT. Its protein is CASSDVGDTEAFF.

This chain connects TRBV11-3 to TRBJ2-1, with no clear D. Germline V CDR1 and CDR2: SGHNT, YENEEA. The CDR3 contains 14 residues. With 0 bases removed from V and 2 bases from J, the gap between germline ends came to 5 bases. The CDR3 DNA follows: TGTGCCAGCAGCTTAGACACGGCCTACAATGAGCAGTTCTTC. Amino acids: CASSLDTAYNEQFF.

The V call is TRBV28, the J call TRBJ1-1; 7 bases are shared with TRBD1. This CDR3 has 15 amino acids. Unmatched junction bases numbered 5, after V lost 4 bases and J lost 0 bases. Germline lookup yields CDR1 MDHEN and CDR2 SYDVKM. The CDR3 reads CASSSYGQVNTEAFF. The CDR3 region has the DNA TGTGCCAGCAGTTCCTATGGACAGGTGAACACTGAAGCTTTCTTT.

J is TRBJ1-1 and V is TRBV5-1; 7 bases match TRBD1. CDR3 length: 14 residues. CDR1 and CDR2 (germline): SGHRS, YFSETQ. The ends lost 5 bases at V and 1 base at J; junction bases unmatched: 5. The CDR3 DNA follows: TGCGCCAGCAGACAGGGACAGTCGAACACTGAAGCTTTCTTT. Residues: CASRQGQSNTEAFF.

The genes are TRBV11-2 and TRBJ1-3; TRBD1 aligns across 9 bases. This CDR3 is built from 16 residues. V was clipped by 5 bases and J by 4 bases; unmatched bases: 9. The germline CDR1 and CDR2 sequences are SGHAT and FQNNGV. This CDR3 is CASSTSRDRAGNTIYF. The DNA of the CDR3 is TGTGCCAGCAGCACGTCCCGGGACAGGGCCGGAAACACCATATATTTT.

This sequence joins TRBV7-3 and TRBJ2-1; D may be TRBD2 (5 bases). V was clipped by 2 bases and J by 4 bases, with 12 bases between them. Germline V gene lookup returns CDR1 SGHTA and CDR2 FQGTGA. The CDR3 consists of 15 residues. CDR3 nucleotide sequence: TGTGCCAGCAGCTTACAGGTCGGAGGATACAATGAGCAGTTCTTC. Amino acid sequence: CASSLQVGGYNEQFF.

The rearrangement joins TRBV13 to TRBJ2-1; D is unclear. CDR1 is PRHDT and CDR2 is FYEKMQ in the germline V gene (reference sequence). This CDR3 region has 11 residues. The V and J ends lost 7 bases and 9 bases respectively, with 10 bases between them. CDR3 sequence (DNA): TGTGCCAGCATCCTCTCCGGTGAGCAGTTCTTC. Amino acid sequence: CASILSGEQFF.